This T cell receptor beta chain was sequenced in a study of blood T cell repertoires in COVID-19. The V gene's germline CDR1 is SGHDN and CDR2 FVKESK. J was trimmed by 7 bases and V by 4 bases; bases with no gene match: 8. The CDR3 length is 15 residues. Two negative PCRs, clearance, or symptom resolution had been documented for recovered Cohort 3 donors. Only in-frame clones appear in the TCRdb table, and some are missing; sequencing was by immunoSEQ multiplex PCR. The data contain some 430,000 clones, about 90% of them seen just once; the ten biggest clones take up about 0.63%. The receptor was derived from a man aged 18 to 29 who had recovered from COVID-19. Sequenced: PBMCs or T cells enriched from blood (not recorded which). The chain combines TRBV14 with TRBJ1-4; TRBD1 matches at 8 bases. CDR3 region: CASSLGTGPVEKLFF. CDR3 nucleotides: TGTGCCAGCAGCCTTGGGACAGGACCCGTTGAAAAACTGTTTTTT.